This paragraph covers one T cell receptor beta chain sequence. Antigen unknown. This sample stems from a study of cytomegalovirus exposure and HLA in healthy donors. Study-wide results and limits: A few chains linked to CMV were shown in vitro to be specific for CMV antigens. Later analysis reportedly placed an Asian-associated ancestry cluster below the roughly 700-donor mean in N-insertions.

Per the germline V gene, CDR1 is SNHLY and CDR2 is FYNNEI. The CDR3 is made up of 15 amino acids. Trimming pared 5 bases from V and 5 bases from J, leaving 18 bases between. A multiplex PCR was run with 60 Vbeta primers and 13 Jbeta primers. The repertoire was sequenced with immunoSEQ multiplex PCR; TCRdb's copy has only in-frame clones and lacks some. The data hold some 130,000 clones, with over 80% observed a single time. The TCR comes from a boy younger than 18 in good health and CMV-seronegative. What was sequenced was PBMCs. The chain carries TRBV2 and TRBJ2-5, with D possibly matching TRBD2 (5 bases). CDR3 nucleotides: TGTGCCAGCAGTAGGACTTACGGGCTCGGGGAGACCCAGTACTTC. It translates to CASSRTYGLGETQYF.